The rows below give T cell receptor beta chains drawn from one sample of a study of T cells in Graves' hyperthyroidism and ophthalmopathy. TCRdb passed the multiplex PCR reads through MiXCR, listing each CDR3 protein once. The data contain around 430,000 distinct CDR3 sequences, about 15% of them singletons. Specimen: blood. The receptors stem from a woman aged 25 to 45 with Graves' hyperthyroidism. Both conserved end residues are part of each CDR3. The D gene is left open where the match is weak. Expanded clones get a size class; other rows say once, few or many, or leave the size out.

TGTGCCAGCCAGTCTCGAGACGAGCAGTACTTC	CASQSRDEQYF	.	TRBV3-1	TRBJ2-7	many
TGTGCCACCAGTGACCGAGGCCCTCAGTCTGGGGCCAACGTCCTGACTTTC	CATSDRGPQSGANVLTF	.	TRBV24-1	TRBJ2-6	.
TGTGCCAGCAGTTCCCGGACTAGCGGGATCCCCTACGAGCAGTACTTC	CASSSRTSGIPYEQYF	TRBD2	TRBV27	TRBJ2-7	.
TGTGCCAGCAGTCACCTGACACCTATGAACACTGAAGCTTTCTTT	CASSHLTPMNTEAFF	.	TRBV28	TRBJ1-1	many
TGCGCCAGCAGCCTCGTCCAAGTAACTGGAAACACCATATATTTT	CASSLVQVTGNTIYF	.	TRBV4-1	TRBJ1-3	few
TGTGCCAGCAGCTTGGCTTCAGATAATTCACCCCTCCACTTT	CASSLASDNSPLHF	.	TRBV2	TRBJ1-6	.
TGTGCCAGCAGGCGCGGGACTAGAGACACCGGGGAGCTGTTTTTT	CASRRGTRDTGELFF	TRBD2	TRBV5-5	TRBJ2-2	.
TGTGCCAGCAGTTCGATCAGGGAAAGCTCCTACAATGAGCAGTTCTTC	CASSSIRESSYNEQFF	.	TRBV28	TRBJ2-1	many
TGTGCCAGCAGCCCCACTAGCGGACCAGGGAAGGAGTACTTC	CASSPTSGPGKEYF	TRBD2	TRBV9	TRBJ2-7	many
TGTGCCAGCAGCTTCGATCCAGGGGGCGGGCCCGGGGAGCTGTTTTTT	CASSFDPGGGPGELFF	TRBD1	TRBV5-5	TRBJ2-2	once
TGTGCCAGCAGTTTGGCGGGAGAGGGGTACGAGCAGTACTTC	CASSLAGEGYEQYF	TRBD2	TRBV27	TRBJ2-7	.
TGTGCCACCAGTGATGCCGGGACAGCGTACGAGCAGTACTTC	CATSDAGTAYEQYF	TRBD1	TRBV24-1	TRBJ2-7	many
TGCAGTGCTAGGAAGGGCGGGGCGAACACTGAAGCTTTCTTT	CSARKGGANTEAFF	.	TRBV20-1	TRBJ1-1	many
TGTGCCAGCAGCAGAGGACTAGCGGGAAGCCCCATGGGAGGGGCCAACGTCCTGACTTTC	CASSRGLAGSPMGGANVLTF	TRBD2	TRBV2	TRBJ2-6	few
TGCAGTGCCACGACTAGCGGGATACACACAGATACGCAGTATTTT	CSATTSGIHTDTQYF	TRBD2	TRBV20-1	TRBJ2-3	few
TGTGCCAGCAGCCAAGCCCCTTCAAGCTCCTACGAGCAGTACTTC	CASSQAPSSSYEQYF	.	TRBV3-1	TRBJ2-7	many
TGTGCCAGCACCCGACCCAATACAGGGTCGAATGAGCAGTTCTTC	CASTRPNTGSNEQFF	.	TRBV7-9	TRBJ2-1	few
TGTGCCATCTCTACCAGGGGCGGCAGGGGGCAGGATTACCAAGAGACCCAGTACTTC	CAISTRGGRGQDYQETQYF	TRBD1	TRBV10-3	TRBJ2-5	many
TGTGCCAGCAGCTTGGATGTTGAGCAGTTCTTC	CASSLDVEQFF	.	TRBV5-4	TRBJ2-1	.
TGTGCCAGCACCACCGTAGACAGGGACAATGAGCAGTTCTTC	CASTTVDRDNEQFF	TRBD1	TRBV12-3/TRBV12-4	TRBJ2-1	few
TGTGCCAGCAGCTGGGGCGGGGGGCGAGGCTACACCTTC	CASSWGGGRGYTF	.	TRBV7-2	TRBJ1-2	many
TGTGCCAGCAACCCGGACAGATACCAAGAGACCCAGTACTTC	CASNPDRYQETQYF	.	TRBV7-2	TRBJ2-5	many
TGTGCCAGCAGCCCCCCGGGACGGGGGTTCTCCTACGAGCAGTACTTC	CASSPPGRGFSYEQYF	.	TRBV11-2	TRBJ2-7	many
TGTGCCAGCAGCTTGGGGACCCCGGGAGGAACTCTCAGTGGCTACACCTTC	CASSLGTPGGTLSGYTF	.	TRBV5-1	TRBJ1-2	few
TGTGCCAGCAGCTTATCCCTCCGGGAGGGAGACTACCACTCCTACAATGAGCAGTTCTTC	CASSLSLREGDYHSYNEQFF	TRBD2	TRBV11-2	TRBJ2-1	many
TGTGCCAGCAGCTTACGGAGCGGGAGGTCAGATACGCAGTATTTT	CASSLRSGRSDTQYF	TRBD2	TRBV11-2	TRBJ2-3	few
TGTGCCAGTTCCGGGACAGGGCCGGGGGAGACCCAGTACTTC	CASSGTGPGETQYF	TRBD1	TRBV3-1	TRBJ2-5	.
TGCGCCAGCAGCTTAGGACCCTCGGGGGGCTACGAGCAGTACTTC	CASSLGPSGGYEQYF	TRBD2	TRBV5-1	TRBJ2-7	.
TGTGCCACCAGTACGGGACTAGCGGGAGGGCCTTATGAGCAGTTCTTC	CATSTGLAGGPYEQFF	TRBD2	TRBV15	TRBJ2-1	many
TGTGCCAGCAATCTACAGGGGTGGAACACTGAAGCTTTCTTT	CASNLQGWNTEAFF	TRBD1	TRBV6-1	TRBJ1-1	few
TGCGCCAGCAGCCAAGAACCGGGAGGGCCGGATGAGCAGTTCTTC	CASSQEPGGPDEQFF	TRBD2	TRBV4-1	TRBJ2-1	few
TGCAGTGCTACTGATTCCAGCAATCAGCCCCAGCATTTT	CSATDSSNQPQHF	.	TRBV20-1	TRBJ1-5	.
TGTGCCAGCAGCCTCCGAGAGTTGGGGGAACACACAGATACGCAGTATTTT	CASSLRELGEHTDTQYF	.	TRBV4-2	TRBJ2-3	.
TGTGCCAGCACTTATCGGGGACAGGGGATAGCTGGGGCCAACGTCCTGACTTTC	CASTYRGQGIAGANVLTF	TRBD1	TRBV28	TRBJ2-6	many
TGTGCCAGCAGCCAGAGAGGGTCTGGGGCCAACGTCCTGACTTTC	CASSQRGSGANVLTF	.	TRBV5-5	TRBJ2-6	.
TGTGCCAGCAGTCGGAGACTAGCGGGCTACGAGCAGTACTTC	CASSRRLAGYEQYF	TRBD2	TRBV28	TRBJ2-7	many
TGCGCCAGCAGCTTAACTGACGGGAACACCGGGGAGCTGTTTTTT	CASSLTDGNTGELFF	.	TRBV5-1	TRBJ2-2	many
TGTGCCAGCAGTGAAGCGACGGGTAGTAACAATGAGCAGTTCTTC	CASSEATGSNNEQFF	.	TRBV6-1	TRBJ2-1	many
TGTGCCAGCAGTTACGCGGGGGACTATGGCTACACCTTC	CASSYAGDYGYTF	.	TRBV6-5	TRBJ1-2	few
TGTGCCAGCAGCACCCGGACAGGGGGGTCTGAAGCTTTCTTT	CASSTRTGGSEAFF	TRBD1	TRBV11-2	TRBJ1-1	.
TGTGCCAGCAGTGCCCACCGCACAGGGTTCTACGAGCAGTACTTC	CASSAHRTGFYEQYF	.	TRBV12-3/TRBV12-4	TRBJ2-7	many
TGTGCCAGCAGTTCTAATGAAAAACTGTTTTTT	CASSSNEKLFF	.	TRBV28	TRBJ1-4	.
TGTGCCAGCAGTTACCGGCAAGAGACCCAGTACTTC	CASSYRQETQYF	.	TRBV6-2/TRBV6-3	TRBJ2-5	many
TGTGCCACCAGCAGAGATCTGGGCCGGGGTGAGCCCCAGCATTTT	CATSRDLGRGEPQHF	.	TRBV15	TRBJ1-5	.
TGTGCCAGCAGCTTTCTTGGACAGGGAGGGGAGCCCCAGCATTTT	CASSFLGQGGEPQHF	TRBD1	TRBV7-2	TRBJ1-5	many
TGTGCCAGCAATACCGGGGGGGGGAACCACGAGCAGTACTTC	CASNTGGGNHEQYF	TRBD2	TRBV28	TRBJ2-7	many